One sample yielded the 30 T cell receptor beta chains listed below, sequenced in a study of blood T cell repertoires in COVID-19 (dated by TCRdb to about 2020). Libraries were constructed by the immunoSEQ multiplex PCR assay. This is the immuneACCESS table as TCRdb keeps it, with only in-frame sequences that have V and J called. A part of the clones is gone; compared with another copy, unresolved V genes explain less than half, and the rest is unexplained. The sample table holds fewer than 350,000 clones, of which around 91% were seen once. The top ten clones comprise approximately 9.4% of the sample. What was sequenced was PBMCs or T cells enriched from blood (not recorded which). Receptor source: a woman between 40 and 50 years old who had recovered from COVID-19.

The sample holds one count of this clone. The chain is built from TRBV7-3 and TRBJ2-7; a possible D gene is TRBD1 (6 bases). CDR1 and CDR2 from the germline V gene are SGHTA and FQGTGA. V lost 2 bases, J lost 7 bases, and 12 bases lay in between. The CDR3 spans 13 residues. This CDR3 is CASSLRAGVEQYF. In DNA form, the CDR3 reads TGTGCCAGCAGCTTACGTGCAGGGGTAGAGCAGTACTTC.

The chain employs TRBV19 and TRBJ2-6; 9 bases align to TRBD1. Looked up from germline, CDR1 is LNHDA and CDR2 is SQIVND (reference sequence). J lost 0 bases, V lost 3 bases, and 6 bases had no gene match. CDR3 size: 18 residues. CDR3 nucleotide sequence: TGTGCCAGTAGTATCAGGGGACAGGGCTTCTCTGGGGCCAACGTCCTGACTTTC. Its translation is CASSIRGQGFSGANVLTF. The complete variable domain, with remaining parts taken from reference TRBV19 and TRBJ2-6, reads DGGITQSPKYLFRKEGQNVTLSCEQNLNHDAMYWYRQDPGQGLRLIYYSQIVNDFQKGDIAEGYSVSREKKESFPLTVTSAQKNPTAFYLCASSIRGQGFSGANVLTFGAGSRLTVL.

This clone was recorded a few times. The chain uses TRBV5-6 and TRBJ1-6; D may be TRBD1 (6 bases). CDR1 SGHDT and CDR2 YYEEEE come from the germline V gene. Trimming took off 0 bases at V and 8 bases at J, with 9 bases between the two ends. The CDR3 is 14 amino acids. The CDR3 here is CASSLDRADSPLHF. The CDR3, as DNA: TGTGCCAGCAGCTTGGACAGGGCGGATTCACCCCTCCACTTT.

CDR3: CASSPSRGAIGSPLHF. CDR3 in DNA: TGTGCCAGCAGCCCAAGTCGGGGGGCGATCGGTTCACCCCTCCACTTT. This rearrangement joins TRBV5-6 to TRBJ1-6; D may be TRBD1 (6 bases). Germline CDR1 is SGHDT and CDR2 is YYEEEE. The CDR3 is 16 amino acids. Trimming removed 4 bases from V and 9 bases from J, with 20 bases in between.

This clone appeared a single time. The chain carries TRBV7-9 and TRBJ1-3; TRBD1 agrees at 9 bases. Germline V CDR1 and CDR2: SEHNR, FQNEAQ (reference sequence). The V and J ends lost 5 bases and 2 bases, in that order; junction bases with no gene match: 4. The CDR3 spans 15 residues. CDR3 in amino acids: CASSDRQGAGNTIYF. The DNA for the CDR3 is TGTGCCAGCAGCGACCGACAGGGGGCTGGAAACACCATATATTTT.

The V call is TRBV4-1, the J call TRBJ2-1, with 7 bases fitting TRBD2. Germline lookup yields CDR1 MGHRA and CDR2 YSYEKL. Trimming took 0 bases from V and 5 from J; bases not matched to a gene: 7. The length of the CDR3 is 16 residues. CDR3 coding DNA: TGCGCCAGCAGCCAAGAGGTGGCTAGCGGACACAATGAGCAGTTCTTC. This encodes CASSQEVASGHNEQFF.

V gene TRBV7-9 combines with J gene TRBJ1-4; D is perhaps TRBD1 (6 bases). CDR1 is SEHNR, CDR2 FQNEAQ, per germline (reference sequence). Trimming removed 2 bases from V and 5 bases from J, with 9 bases in between. This CDR3 contains 14 residues. CDR3 residues: CASSLTGGNEKLFF. DNA of the CDR3: TGTGCCAGCAGCTTAACGGGGGGCAATGAAAAACTGTTTTTT.

The gene calls are TRBV28 and TRBJ1-6, with 9 positions matching TRBD1. This CDR3 spans 18 amino acids. Looked up from germline, CDR1 is MDHEN and CDR2 is SYDVKM. Germline trimming cut 5 bases from V and 9 bases from J; bases unmatched to any gene: 17. As DNA, the CDR3 is TGTGCCAGCAGTCCGACAGGGGGGTCGAAGAAAGGGACTTCACCCCTCCACTTT. It translates to CASSPTGGSKKGTSPLHF. Complete variable domain (other parts from reference TRBV28 and TRBJ1-6): DVKVTQSSRYLVKRTGEKVFLECVQDMDHENMFWYRQDPGLGLRLIYFSYDVKMKEKGDIPEGYSVSREKKERFSLILESASTNQTSMYLCASSPTGGSKKGTSPLHFGNGTRLTVT.

The V call is TRBV11-3, the J call TRBJ2-7, with D perhaps matching TRBD2 (5 bases). With 1 base removed from V and 2 bases from J, the gap between germline ends came to 15 bases. This CDR3 region has 16 residues. Germline lookup yields CDR1 SGHNT and CDR2 YENEEA. The CDR3 loop is CASSLGREQLTYEQYF. CDR3 DNA: TGTGCCAGCAGCTTAGGCCGGGAACAGTTAACCTACGAGCAGTACTTC.

The rearrangement links TRBV7-2 to TRBJ2-6; TRBD1 is a possible D gene (5 bases). Trimming left V 5 bases short and J 0 bases short, with 11 bases between. Germline V gives CDR1 SGHTA, CDR2 FQGNSA. There are 16 residues in the CDR3. This chain's CDR3 is CASSPRQFSGANVLTF. CDR3 DNA sequence: TGTGCCAGCAGCCCGAGACAGTTCTCTGGGGCCAACGTCCTGACTTTC.

The chain combines TRBV27 with TRBJ1-3, with D hard to call. Germline V gene lookup returns CDR1 MNHEY and CDR2 SMNVEV (reference sequence). The CDR3 spans 14 residues. V lost 5 bases, J lost 0 bases, and 8 bases lay in between. This chain's CDR3 is CASSPGYSGNTIYF. CDR3 nucleotides: TGTGCCAGCAGTCCCGGTTACTCTGGAAACACCATATATTTT.

The genes are TRBV9 and TRBJ2-2, with 7 bases that match TRBD1. This CDR3 region has 14 residues. CDR1 SGDLS and CDR2 YYNGEE come from the germline V gene. J gave up 2 bases and V 5 bases, and 3 bases lay outside the gene matches. The DNA of the CDR3 is TGTGCCAGCAGAGGACAGGTTAACACCGGGGAGCTGTTTTTT. Its protein is CASRGQVNTGELFF.

The chain has TRBV18 and TRBJ1-4; a weak D match, TRBD1 (5 bases). Germline CDR1 and CDR2: KGHSH and LQKENI. Deletions cut 0 bases from V and 4 bases from J, with 15 bases between. The CDR3 length is 17 residues. The CDR3 sequence is CASSPPGRTSINEKLFF. The DNA of the CDR3 is TGTGCCAGCTCACCACCTGGGCGGACAAGCATTAATGAAAAACTGTTTTTT.

This clone has just one count. The chain joins TRBV6-1 to TRBJ1-5; D remains ambiguous. The CDR3 runs 17 residues. V was pared by 0 bases and J by 2 bases, with 14 bases between. Germline lookup yields CDR1 MNHNS and CDR2 SASEGT. The CDR3 DNA follows: TGTGCCAGCAGTGAAGCCCTAGACGGATGGGGCAATCAGCCCCAGCATTTT. Protein product: CASSEALDGWGNQPQHF.

The genes are TRBV25-1 and TRBJ1-5; weak D call: TRBD1 (6 bases). Germline values: CDR1 MGHDK, CDR2 SYGVNS. The ends were cut back, 3 bases at V and 1 base at J, with 19 bases in the middle. This CDR3 contains 18 residues. The DNA for the CDR3 is TGTGCCAGCAGTGAGGCGGGCGCGGGGGGCGAAAGCAATCAGCCCCAGCATTTT. It translates to CASSEAGAGGESNQPQHF. The variable domain in full, with the rest retrieved from reference TRBV25-1 and TRBJ1-5, is EADIYQTPRYLVIGTGKKITLECSQTMGHDKMYWYQQDPGMELHLIHYSYGVNSTEKGDLSSESTVSRIRTEHFPLTLESARPSHTSQYLCASSEAGAGGESNQPQHFGDGTRLSIL.

This chain joins TRBV24-1 and TRBJ2-1, with 9 bases identical to TRBD1. V was clipped by 4 bases and J by 0 bases; unmatched bases: 12. The CDR3 has 19 residues. The germline V gene encodes CDR1 KGHDR and CDR2 SFDVKD. CDR3 in amino acids: CATSDRRQGVMFSYNEQFF. The CDR3 nucleotides are TGTGCCACCAGTGACCGCCGACAGGGGGTTATGTTCTCCTACAATGAGCAGTTCTTC.

As for this clone: A much larger clone differs by one base, so this may be a read error. At the DNA level, this CDR3 is encoded by other sequences in the same sample as well. J is TRBJ2-7 and V is TRBV19; 9 nucleotides line up with TRBD1. Germline CDR1 and CDR2: LNHDA and SQIVND (reference sequence). J lost 4 bases, V lost 8 bases, and 0 bases had no gene match. This CDR3 contains 11 residues. The CDR3 DNA follows: TGTGCCAGTGGACAGGGGTACGAGCAGTACTTC. Translated: CASGQGYEQYF.

This clone occurred once. This rearrangement joins TRBV10-3 to TRBJ2-7; D is unresolved. This CDR3 is built from 15 residues. The V gene's germline CDR1 is ENHRY and CDR2 SYGVKD. V lost 0 bases and J 5 bases, leaving 14 bases between the germline ends. DNA of the CDR3: TGTGCCATCAGTGAGTCTGGCGGAACCCTTGACGAGCAGTACTTC. Its translation: CAISESGGTLDEQYF.

J is TRBJ1-6 and V is TRBV6-5; 9 bases align to TRBD1. The J segment lost 10 bases and the V segment lost 6 bases, leaving 7 bases of the junction unmatched. The germline V gene has CDR1 MNHEY and CDR2 SVGAGI. The CDR3 contains 14 residues. CDR3 sequence reads: CASRGQGLGSPLHF. The CDR3 bases are TGTGCCAGCAGGGGACAGGGACTTGGATCACCCCTCCACTTT.

This clone was recorded only once. The chain recombines TRBV28 with TRBJ1-2; perhaps TRBD1 as D (5 bases). The CDR3 consists of 15 residues. Germline assignment: CDR1 MDHEN and CDR2 SYDVKM. Trimming removed 6 bases at V and 7 bases at J, with 21 bases between. In nucleotides, the CDR3 is TGTGCCAGCAGACATTCTCGTGACGGGGGACCTGGCTACACCTTC. This gives the protein CASRHSRDGGPGYTF.

This rearrangement joins TRBV2 to TRBJ2-1; tentative D call: TRBD2 (6 bases). Germline CDR1 reads SNHLY; CDR2 reads FYNNEI. CDR3 length: 14 amino acids. Trimming shortened V by 3 bases and J by 9 bases, and 15 bases separated the two germline ends. CDR3 DNA sequence: TGTGCCAGCAGTGAGGAGAGCAAAGCGGGTGAGCAGTTCTTC. This translates into CASSEESKAGEQFF.

The J gene is TRBJ2-7, the V gene TRBV30; 9 positions agree with TRBD1. The CDR3 loop spans 15 amino acids. V gave up 4 bases and J gave up 2 bases; unmatched junction bases: 9. Germline V gene lookup returns CDR1 GTSNPN and CDR2 SVGIG (reference sequence). This chain's CDR3 is CAWMSGTGLAYEQYF. The CDR3, as DNA: TGTGCCTGGATGTCCGGGACAGGGCTGGCCTACGAGCAGTACTTC.

The genes are TRBV3-1 (or the pseudogene TRBV3-2) and TRBJ2-7, with D possibly TRBD1 on 6 matching bases. Germline V CDR1 and CDR2: LGHDT, YNNKEL (reference sequence). The CDR3 extends over 14 amino acids. With 1 base removed from V and 1 base from J, the gap between germline ends came to 8 bases. In nucleotides, the CDR3 is TGTGCCAGCAGCCAAGGACAGGCTTCCTACGAGCAGTACTTC. Its translation: CASSQGQASYEQYF.

The chain links TRBV29-1 to TRBJ2-7, with D possibly matching TRBD2 (6 bases). The CDR3 consists of 16 residues. V was clipped by 0 bases and J by 2 bases, with 17 bases between them. Germline V gene lookup returns CDR1 SQVTM and CDR2 ANQGSEA. The CDR3 nucleotides read TGCAGCGTTGAAGACCTTACCGGGACTCAAACCTACGAGCAGTACTTC. Protein sequence: CSVEDLTGTQTYEQYF.

V and J are TRBV6-5 and TRBJ2-7; 7 nucleotides align to TRBD1. Germline lookup yields CDR1 MNHEY and CDR2 SVGAGI. Trimming at V came to 6 bases and at J to 4 bases, leaving 12 bases not matched to a gene. The CDR3 sequence is 15 residues long. The CDR3 reads CASSSTGDIGYEQYF. The CDR3 bases are TGTGCCAGCAGCTCAACAGGGGATATAGGGTACGAGCAGTACTTC.

The rearrangement joins TRBV18 to TRBJ1-2, with TRBD1 matching over 7 bases. Trimming cost V 3 bases and J 5 bases; bases outside gene matches: 3. This CDR3 has 13 residues. CDR1 and CDR2 (germline): KGHSH, LQKENI. As DNA, the CDR3 is TGTGCCAGCTCACCGGACAGGCAGTATGGCTACACCTTC. Its translation: CASSPDRQYGYTF.

V gene TRBV24-1 combines with J gene TRBJ2-1; perhaps TRBD2 as D (6 bases). Germline V gene sequence: CDR1 KGHDR, CDR2 SFDVKD. This CDR3 has 14 amino acids. V lost 5 bases and J lost 5, with 12 bases in between. CDR3 sequence reads: CATSGSGANNEQFF. Here the CDR3 DNA reads TGTGCCACCAGTGGTAGCGGAGCAAACAATGAGCAGTTCTTC.

The chain joins TRBV28 to TRBJ2-5; TRBD2 agrees at 15 bases. Trimming at V came to 1 base and at J to 2 bases, leaving 5 bases not matched to a gene. This CDR3 contains 18 residues. Germline lookup yields CDR1 MDHEN and CDR2 SYDVKM. CDR3 protein: CASSLSGTSGGPQETQYF. The CDR3 bases are TGTGCCAGCAGTTTATCCGGGACTAGCGGGGGGCCTCAAGAGACCCAGTACTTC.

This chain joins TRBV19 and TRBJ2-6; unclear D gene. This CDR3 region has 13 residues. Deletions cut 3 bases from V and 6 bases from J, with 6 bases between. Germline lookup yields CDR1 LNHDA and CDR2 SQIVND (reference sequence). The CDR3 DNA reads TGTGCCAGTAGTATCTCACAGGCCAACGTCCTGACTTTC. It yields the protein CASSISQANVLTF.

The genes are TRBV13 and TRBJ2-5; 12 positions agree with TRBD2. There are 18 residues in the CDR3. V dropped 2 bases and J dropped 2; count of bases not matched to a gene: 9. Per germline, CDR1 PRHDT and CDR2 FYEKMQ (reference sequence). The DNA for the CDR3 is TGTGCCAGCAGCTTAAGTGGCCTAGCGGGGGGGTGGCAAGAGACCCAGTACTTC. Translation: CASSLSGLAGGWQETQYF.